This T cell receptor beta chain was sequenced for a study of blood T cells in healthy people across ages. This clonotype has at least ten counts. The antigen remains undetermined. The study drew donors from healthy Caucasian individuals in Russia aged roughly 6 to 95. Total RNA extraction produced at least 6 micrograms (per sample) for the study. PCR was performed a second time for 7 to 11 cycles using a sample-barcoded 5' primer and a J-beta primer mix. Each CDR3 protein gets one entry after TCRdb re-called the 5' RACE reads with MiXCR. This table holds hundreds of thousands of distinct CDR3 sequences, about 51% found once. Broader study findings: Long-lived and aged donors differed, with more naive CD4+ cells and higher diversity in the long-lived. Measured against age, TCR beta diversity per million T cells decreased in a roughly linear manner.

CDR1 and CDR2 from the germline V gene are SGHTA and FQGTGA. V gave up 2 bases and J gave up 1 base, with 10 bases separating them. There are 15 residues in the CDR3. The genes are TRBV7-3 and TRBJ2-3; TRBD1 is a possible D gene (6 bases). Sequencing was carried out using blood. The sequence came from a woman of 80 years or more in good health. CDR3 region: CASSLWGLGTDTQYF. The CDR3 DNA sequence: TGTGCCAGCAGCTTATGGGGGCTCGGCACAGATACGCAGTATTTT.